This TCR beta chain was profiled in a study of T cells expressing NK-cell markers. About the study: Out of eight donors sequenced, seven tested HCMV-seropositive and the remaining one seronegative. General study points: There were several donors in whom these clonotypes also led the CD3+CD56-NKG2C+ fraction. In about 6 donors, dominant CD3+CD56+NKG2C+ clonotypes ranked among the top 10 CD8+ clonotypes.

Points on this clonotype: What it binds is not known.

Germline V gene sequence: CDR1 KGHDR, CDR2 SFDVKD. This CDR3 comprises 16 residues. For TCR beta, cDNA was produced by 5'RACE template switching with UMIs. TCRdb re-called the 5' RACE reads and catalogs CDR3 proteins one per entry, DNA excluded. Across some 500,000 distinct CDR3 sequences, the top ten clones capture more than 1.4% of the sample. The source material was blood T cells: a sorted CD56 or NKG2C T cell subset, CD4+ or CD8+ T cells, or bulk PBMC T cells (not recorded which). The chain carries TRBV24-1 and TRBJ2-1. This receptor was taken from a woman between 45 and 60 years old in good health. The CDR3 is CATSDRRAIPYNEQFF.